These 11 T cell receptor beta chains originate from one sample sequenced in a study of blood T cell repertoires in COVID-19 (dated by TCRdb to 2020 to 2022). Libraries came from the immunoSEQ multiplex PCR assay. Held by TCRdb, this immuneACCESS table contains in-frame sequences only and omits some clones. Under half of the omission traces to an unresolved V gene where checked; the cause of the rest is unknown. In this sample the table shows approximately 240,000 clones, roughly 84% of which occur a single time. Of the sample, about 2.1% falls within the top ten clones. Sequenced sample: peripheral blood. Receptors were obtained from a woman aged 35 to 49 who had recovered from COVID-19.

This chain links TRBV1 with TRBJ1-1. TRBV1 is recorded as a pseudogene. The CDR3 length is 13 residues. The CDR3, as DNA: TGCACCAGCAGGCCCCGAGGGAACACTGAAGCTTTCTTT. It codes for CTSRPRGNTEAFF.

This chain joins TRBV9 and TRBJ2-7; perhaps TRBD2 as D (6 bases). V lost 0 bases and J lost 5, with 9 bases in between. CDR1 and CDR2 from the germline V gene are SGDLS and YYNGEE. There are 13 residues in the CDR3. CDR3 region: CASSVEGEDEQYF. The CDR3 region has the DNA TGTGCCAGCAGCGTAGAAGGGGAGGACGAGCAGTACTTC.

The rearrangement links TRBV15 to TRBJ1-5; D may be TRBD1 (6 bases). This CDR3 has 17 amino acids. Germline loops: CDR1 LNHNV, CDR2 YYDKDF (reference sequence). The V and J ends lost 2 bases and 2 bases respectively, with 16 bases between them. The DNA for the CDR3 is TGTGCCACCAGCAGACCCCAAGGGGGTAGGGGCAATCAGCCCCAGCATTTT. Its translation is CATSRPQGGRGNQPQHF.

The chain couples TRBV5-1 to TRBJ2-3, with TRBD1 as a possible D gene (6 bases). V was cut by 6 bases and J by 6 bases, with 20 bases left in between. Looked up from germline, CDR1 is SGHRS and CDR2 is YFSETQ. This CDR3 has 15 residues. The CDR3 loop reads CASTFRGGVGDTQYF. DNA for the CDR3: TGCGCCAGCACCTTCCGAGGGGGAGTGGGGGATACGCAGTATTTT. Together with reference TRBV5-1 and TRBJ2-3, the CDR3 gives the full variable domain: KAGVTQTPRYLIKTRGQQVTLSCSPISGHRSVSWYQQTPGQGLQFLFEYFSETQRNKGNFPGRFSGRQFSNSRSEMNVSTLELGDSALYLCASTFRGGVGDTQYFGPGTRLTVL.

The chain links TRBV7-2 to TRBJ2-3; 11 bases line up with TRBD2. The CDR3 contains 16 residues. V trimming: 1 base; J trimming: 3 bases; junction bases outside the gene matches: 3. Germline CDR1 and CDR2: SGHTA and FQGNSA. The CDR3 DNA reads TGTGCCAGCAGCTTAGATTCTAGCGGGGGGACAGATACGCAGTATTTT. Translation gives CASSLDSSGGTDTQYF.

For the CDR3, the DNA is TGTGCCAGCAGCTTTTATGCAACTAATGAAAAACTGTTTTTT. This encodes CASSFYATNEKLFF. The chain is built from TRBV5-6 and TRBJ1-4, with D uncertain. Looked up from germline, CDR1 is SGHDT and CDR2 is YYEEEE. Trimming stripped 2 bases from V and 0 bases from J, with 5 bases between. The length of the CDR3 is 14 residues.

In DNA, the CDR3 is TGTGCCAGCAGCGAGGGGACTAGCGGGGGGCGATACAATGAGCAGTTCTTC. Encoded protein: CASSEGTSGGRYNEQFF. The chain has TRBV9 and TRBJ2-1; TRBD2 matches at 15 bases. Germline V gene sequence: CDR1 SGDLS, CDR2 YYNGEE. The ends lost 3 bases at V and 4 bases at J; junction bases unmatched: 5. The CDR3 totals 17 residues.

V is TRBV19 and J is TRBJ2-7; tentative D call: TRBD2 (5 bases). The germline gives CDR1 LNHDA, CDR2 SQIVND (reference sequence). The CDR3 runs 16 residues. Trimming removed 0 bases at V and 0 bases at J, with 12 bases between. The CDR3 here is CASSIDRSRDSYEQYF. As DNA, the CDR3 is TGTGCCAGTAGTATAGATCGATCCCGGGACTCCTACGAGCAGTACTTC.

The chain employs TRBV4-3 and TRBJ2-1; 9 bases line up with TRBD2. The CDR3 sequence is 16 residues long. J lost 4 bases, V lost 0 bases, and 4 bases had no gene match. Germline assignment: CDR1 LGHNA and CDR2 YSLEER. CDR3 sequence reads: CASSQEPSGTYNEQFF. DNA for the CDR3: TGCGCCAGCAGCCAAGAGCCTAGCGGGACGTACAATGAGCAGTTCTTC.

The chain uses TRBV28 and TRBJ2-5; D possibly corresponds to TRBD1 (6 bases). Germline V gives CDR1 MDHEN, CDR2 SYDVKM. The CDR3 is 15 amino acids. V lost 1 base, J lost 5 bases, and 14 bases lay in between. CDR3 protein: CASSLYSGAWETQYF. The CDR3 DNA sequence: TGTGCCAGCAGTTTATACTCAGGGGCCTGGGAGACCCAGTACTTC.

The rearrangement joins TRBV27 to TRBJ1-2; 10 bases line up with TRBD1. The CDR3 runs to 17 residues. Germline CDR1 and CDR2: MNHEY and SMNVEV (reference sequence). Trimming cost V 0 bases and J 8 bases; bases outside gene matches: 12. For the CDR3, the DNA is TGTGCCAGCAGTTTATCAATCCCCGGGACAGGGGTCGGCGGCTACACCTTC. It translates to CASSLSIPGTGVGGYTF.